This T cell receptor (beta chain) stems from a study of cytomegalovirus exposure and HLA in healthy donors (dated by TCRdb to 2016 to 2017). The study in broad terms: According to an earlier analysis of 550 to 750 of the donors, 150 million to 200 million T cells yielded roughly 110 million unique TCR beta sequences and about 300 Gb of sequence data. Among the roughly 400 genotyped donors, 81% belonged to the genetic ancestry cluster associated with self-reported Caucasian donors. A later analysis re-examined previously published TCR beta repertoires from hundreds of donors and added high-resolution HLA genotyping to investigate patterns of TCR occurrence. The aim of the study was to test whether cataloging public T cell receptors could identify signatures of past pathogen exposure. On average, around 240,000 unique TCR beta nucleotide sequences were sequenced per donor among 398 genotyped donors of the cohort, with around 19% of those sequences being non-productive. An early release covering over 500 HLA-typed donors comprised 300 to 350 gigabases of sequencing data and tens of millions of unique TCR sequences. The study used immunosequencing to profile the T cell repertoires of around 600 subjects and linked those repertoires to cytomegalovirus serostatus. Along with the roughly 610-subject first cohort, a separate validation cohort of roughly 110 different subjects was used. An earlier analysis of 587 of the donors used high-throughput TCR beta sequencing to judge whether each TCR beta V gene segment behaved as functional or pseudogenic. The number of typed donors differed by locus: roughly 629-640 for A, B, C, DRB1 and DQB1; 500 to 550 for DQA1; 606 for DPA1; and some 430 for DPB1. All discovery cohort repertoires had been generated using a single sequencing platform. Rather than using new phenotypic data, the later analysis identified candidate immune exposures from TCR beta sequences and from how often those sequences occurred across donors. Class I and class II HLA loci were covered by the typing at four-digit resolution. Four to six DR-DQ haplotypes were handled as single units for association and clustering, since linkage in the cohort was strong. The study combined high-throughput TCR immunosequencing, statistical association of individual TCRs with disease status, and machine learning to predict cytomegalovirus infection status. Donor age, sex, ethnicity and CMV serostatus were compiled together with the repertoire data. Genome-wide SNP genotypes for about 60% of the roughly 670 donors were used in a later genetic analysis, which treated that subset as a discovery cohort. Paper-wide results and their limitations: Compared with equally common non-associated chains, HLA-associated TCR beta chains in a later analysis were more clonally expanded and had lower generation probabilities. According to a later analysis, parvovirus B19, influenza, CMV and Epstein-Barr virus appeared linked to several top co-occurrence clusters. A further reported finding was that TCR beta sequences accurately predicted the HLA-A and HLA-B alleles for most subjects in the first cohort. Roughly uniform sequencing depth across donors was assumed in presence/absence analyses, although this assumption may not hold. According to a later analysis, TCR association rates differed among HLA loci, with DRB1 alleles showing the most associated TCRs and HLA-C alleles showing the fewest. Because HLA typing was missing for some donors at each locus, association tests included only the typed subset. Immune exposure information for the cohort was limited to CMV serostatus. The authors suggested that the approach could potentially be generalized to other disease states and immunological phenotypes. Because counts were too low, roughly 16 rarely observed V segments, including chromosome 9 orphons, were left out of the earlier analysis of 587 of the donors. Most TCR sequences were observed very rarely across donors, whereas some public TCRs were present in many individuals. According to a later genetic analysis, donors in an Asian-associated ancestry cluster had fewer N-insertions in productive TCRs than the approximately 650-donor mean. The study listed 150 to 200 TCR beta chains as associated with cytomegalovirus. In this cohort, only TCR beta chains were sequenced, and detectable features were limited by the absence of alpha or paired-chain data. The sequencing pipeline was judged likely to have produced a cluster of highly shared sequence variants as a technical artifact. In vitro tests confirmed that a few of the cytomegalovirus-associated TCR beta chains recognize cytomegalovirus antigens. The classifier was reported to diagnose cytomegalovirus status with high specificity and sensitivity in both the original cohort and the validation cohort. In a later genetic analysis, a missense DCLRE1C variant was associated with V-gene and J-gene trimming of TCR beta chains, and the association was replicated in an independent cohort. At a false discovery rate of 0.05, a later analysis linked fewer than 20,000 TCR beta sequences to specific HLA alleles. Linkage disequilibrium might explain the correlated functional status among segregating V segments, but an unknown experimental factor could not be excluded. A later analysis found that most CMV-associated TCR beta chains appeared HLA-restricted, with HLA associations seemingly driven largely by CMV exposure. In an earlier analysis of some 550 of the donors, most TCR beta V segments were observed in productive rearrangements about 90% or about 30% of the time, broadly matching IMGT annotations. When HLA alleles, especially DR and DQ, strongly co-occurred, attributing TCR associations to individual alleles was difficult. Some IMGT-functional V segments, including TRBV6-2 and TRBV6-3, could not be told apart with the 87-base-pair reads, so those segments were excluded.

In total, about 650 healthy bone marrow donors made up the cohort. At the time of sampling, every cohort member was nominally healthy, though immune exposures that went unrecorded were likely present. The donor was CMV seropositive and belonged to the group of more than 250 seropositive cohort members. A peripheral blood sample was collected from each donor, and TCR beta sequencing was performed on peripheral blood mononuclear cells. The Qiagen DNeasy Blood Extraction Kit was used to extract genomic DNA from the blood cell samples. Germline trimming amounts to 3 bases on V and 4 bases on J, with 9 as the count of junction bases outside the gene matches. CDR1 and CDR2, per the germline V gene (reference sequence), are GTSNPN and SVGIG. The CDR3 goes from the cysteine to the phenylalanine over 15 residues. The kept DNA is CDR3 alone, 45 bases in frame from the first base. The library was made by the immunoSEQ multiplex PCR assay. For the multiplex PCR, a mixture combining 60 forward primers for TCR Vbeta segments and 13 reverse primers for TCR Jbeta segments was used. The CDR3 region of rearranged TCR beta genes was amplified from genomic DNA by a multiplex PCR assay. Amplified TCR beta libraries were sequenced as 87-base-pair reads on the Illumina HiSeq System. The authors processed their data as follows. A later analysis tallied some 79 million unique TCR beta chains across the approximately 670 repertoires, and about 10 million of those chains were shared by two or more donors. Raw reads were error-corrected and collapsed into unique sequences by a nearest-neighbor algorithm in which closely related sequences were merged to remove PCR and sequencing errors. Alignment of CDR3 sequences to IMGT reference sequences was used to assign V, D and J gene segments. For a sequence to be retained, a match of at least six nucleotides to both a V gene segment and a J gene segment was required. Rearrangements were called productive when the CDR3 lacked stop codons and stayed in frame with V and J; all others were non-productive. Following IMGT convention, CDR3 was defined as the stretch from the second conserved V-encoded cysteine to the conserved J-encoded phenylalanine. Sequences without an unambiguous match to a single V gene segment were excluded from the earlier analysis of almost 600 of the donors. An earlier analysis of several hundred of the donors classified V segments as functional when productive rearrangements were above 56.7% and as segregating when the standard deviation between donors was above 5%. A statistical classification framework was developed to diagnose cytomegalovirus status using the catalog of TCR beta chain sequences. In a later analysis, V and J genes were assigned by comparing TCR nucleotide sequences against IMGT/GENE-DB human TR gene sequences. In a later analysis, CDR3 sequences and most-parsimonious VDJ recombination scenarios were assigned using the TCRdist pipeline. In a later analysis, each TCR beta chain was defined by its CDR3 amino acid sequence together with its V-gene family, and reads lacking a unique V-gene family were excluded. As a way to deal with suspected cross-contamination and a sequencing artifact, a later analysis dropped more than 500 nucleotide sequences that were highly shared and had low generation probability. In a later analysis, a clonal expansion index was calculated for each public chain from normalized within-repertoire ranks of inferred template counts. In a later analysis, generation probabilities were computed with a VDJ recombination model fitted to out-of-frame rearrangements, and the resulting probabilities were checked against IGoR. A later analysis scored TCR-TCR, TCR-HLA and TCR-CMV co-occurrence with hypergeometric tests, applying a repertoire-size bias correction to TCR pairs. False discovery rates were estimated in a later analysis by permuting HLA or CMV assignments 20 times. In a later analysis, co-occurring TCRs were grouped with DBSCAN, and TCRdist sequence similarity was added when clustering was performed within HLA-allele-positive subsets. Repertoires with fewer than 30,000 or more than 120,000 public chains were left out of co-occurrence clustering, as were four to six repertoires with anomalous nucleotide sharing. TCRdb provides this immuneACCESS table in a form limited to in-frame rearrangements. Some clones are lacking; in checked studies, under half of them reflect an unresolved V gene, and why the rest are absent is not known. The V and J calls and clone size come from that table; D and trimming were worked out from the DNA. The sample table holds 110,000 or so clones, of which over 75% were seen once. Jointly, the top ten make up less than 5.5% of the sample.

Note on this clone: Its antigen is currently not known. Base qualities are not provided; no much larger clone lies one nucleotide away.

The origin of this receptor is a woman aged 25 to 45 in good health and CMV-seropositive. Material for sequencing was PBMCs. This receptor chain uses TRBV30 and TRBJ2-5, and TRBD2 matches 9 of the central bases. Here is the DNA: TGTGCCTGGAGCTGGGCGGGAGGGCCTCGAGAGACCCAGTACTTC. This translates into CAWSWAGGPRETQYF.